The 14 T cell receptor beta chains reported below all come from one sample, sequenced in a study of control samples from healthy donors and cancer patients. Sequencing used immunoSEQ multiplex PCR; TCRdb keeps in-frame clones, though not all of them. The table lists under 200,000 clones, roughly 95% of them singletons. The sequencing sample was made of blood. The receptor source for this set is a woman aged 25 to 45 in good health.

The V gene is TRBV19, the J gene TRBJ1-1, with D hard to call. V dropped 0 bases and J dropped 7 bases, with 9 bases sitting between them. Germline lookup yields CDR1 LNHDA and CDR2 SQIVND (reference sequence). This CDR3 comprises 13 residues. CDR3: CASSIDEGYEAFF. CDR3 nucleotide sequence: TGTGCCAGTAGTATAGATGAAGGTTATGAAGCTTTCTTT.

This clone was detected a few times. This sequence joins TRBV30 and TRBJ2-3, with TRBD1 identical over 12 bases. Germline-derived CDR1 and CDR2 are GTSNPN and SVGIG (reference sequence). There are 15 residues in the CDR3. With V trimmed by 0 bases and J by 7 bases, 5 bases remained unmatched. In nucleotides, the CDR3 is TGTGCCTGGAGTGTAGGGACAGGGGGCATCAATACGCAGTATTTT. This translates into CAWSVGTGGINTQYF.

This rearrangement joins TRBV30 to TRBJ2-1; 10 bases are a match to TRBD2. Germline CDR1 GTSNPN, CDR2 SVGIG (reference sequence). J gave up 7 bases and V 0 bases, and 6 bases lay outside the gene matches. The CDR3 length is 15 residues. CDR3: CAWSVSGGAANEQFF. CDR3 coding DNA: TGTGCCTGGAGTGTCAGCGGGGGGGCCGCAAATGAGCAGTTCTTC.

This chain connects TRBV11-1 to TRBJ1-1; TRBD1 might be the D (6 bases). V was trimmed by 5 bases and J by 1 base, leaving 11 bases between them. CDR1 is SGHAT, CDR2 FQDESV, per germline (reference sequence). The CDR3 contains 14 residues. CDR3 residues: CASSKRQENTEAFF. CDR3 in DNA: TGTGCCAGCAGCAAGCGACAGGAGAACACTGAAGCTTTCTTT.

This sequence joins TRBV2 and TRBJ1-5, with TRBD1 identical over 8 bases. CDR1 and CDR2 (germline): SNHLY, FYNNEI. Trimming at V came to 2 bases and at J to 5 bases, leaving 5 bases not matched to a gene. This CDR3 has 15 residues. The CDR3 nucleotides are TGTGCCAGCAGTGAAAGGACAGGGTGGCATCAGCCCCAGCATTTT. Protein: CASSERTGWHQPQHF.

The chain uses TRBV19 and TRBJ2-1, with TRBD1 matching 10 bases. Germline-derived CDR1 and CDR2 are LNHDA and SQIVND (reference sequence). J gave up 10 bases and V 5 bases, and 11 bases lay outside the gene matches. This CDR3 has 15 residues. The CDR3 region has the DNA TGTGCCAGTAGTCCGGGACAGGGGCCTTGGGTCGAGCAGTTCTTC. Residues: CASSPGQGPWVEQFF.

This clone was found once. V usage is TRBV5-1 and J usage is TRBJ1-6, with D perhaps TRBD1 (6 bases). In germline, CDR1 is SGHRS, CDR2 YFSETQ. Between the trimmed V and J ends, which lost 4 bases and 9 bases, there was a span of 17 bases. This CDR3 has 15 amino acids. CDR3 sequence (DNA): TGCGCCAGCAGCCCCGAGACAGGCGGTCGTTCACCCCTCCACTTT. Encoded protein: CASSPETGGRSPLHF.

The V gene is TRBV18, the J gene TRBJ2-3; no firm D call. The CDR3 totals 15 residues. V was shortened by 1 base and J by 9 bases, with 17 bases between the two germline ends. CDR1 and CDR2 from the germline V gene are KGHSH and LQKENI. As DNA, the CDR3 is TGTGCCAGCTCACCACAGGGCCCGGCATCGTTCACGCAGTATTTT. Translation: CASSPQGPASFTQYF.

The V gene is TRBV2, the J gene TRBJ2-1, with TRBD2 identical over 7 bases. The germline CDR1 and CDR2 sequences are SNHLY and FYNNEI. With V trimmed by 2 bases and J by 6 bases, 4 bases remained unmatched. The CDR3 runs to 14 residues. CDR3 amino acids: CASSESGTINEQFF. CDR3 DNA: TGTGCCAGCAGTGAATCCGGGACTATCAATGAGCAGTTCTTC.

The rearrangement uses TRBV10-2 and TRBJ2-2; TRBD1 matches at 7 bases. This CDR3 has 16 residues. Per germline, CDR1 WSHSY and CDR2 SAAADI. V trimming: 2 bases; J trimming: 4 bases; junction bases outside the gene matches: 7. CDR3: CASSEPAGTATGELFF. The CDR3 region has the DNA TGCGCCAGCAGTGAGCCAGCCGGGACAGCCACCGGGGAGCTGTTTTTT.

This clone was recorded once. The chain couples TRBV29-1 to TRBJ2-2, with D tentatively TRBD2 (6 bases). The ends were cut back, 1 base at V and 3 bases at J, with 9 bases in the middle. The CDR3 covers 14 residues. Germline loops: CDR1 SQVTM, CDR2 ANQGSEA. The DNA for the CDR3 is TGCAGCGTTGAAGTCGGGAGTCACACCGGGGAGCTGTTTTTT. This gives the protein CSVEVGSHTGELFF.

The chain carries TRBV18 and TRBJ2-7; D may match TRBD1 or TRBD2 (5 bases each). Trimming removed 2 bases from V and 2 bases from J, with 7 bases in between. The V gene's germline CDR1 is KGHSH and CDR2 LQKENI. CDR3 length: 13 residues. The CDR3 sequence: CASSPGGPYEQYF. CDR3 nucleotide sequence: TGTGCCAGCTCACCAGGGGGTCCCTACGAGCAGTACTTC.

V gene TRBV7-6 combines with J gene TRBJ2-5, with D possibly TRBD2 on 5 matching bases. CDR1 SGHVS and CDR2 FNYEAQ come from the germline V gene. With 0 bases removed from V and 5 bases from J, the gap between germline ends came to 13 bases. The CDR3 runs to 15 residues. The CDR3 bases are TGTGCCAGCAGCTTAGCCGGGTCGGGATTGGAGACCCAGTACTTC. Translated: CASSLAGSGLETQYF.

The chain is built from TRBV9 and TRBJ2-1; TRBD2 matches 7 bases. CDR3 length: 15 residues. V lost 0 bases to trimming and J lost 3 bases; unmatched junction nucleotides: 3. Germline loops: CDR1 SGDLS, CDR2 YYNGEE. Here the CDR3 reads CASSVGEGGYNEQFF. Written as DNA, the CDR3 is TGTGCCAGCAGCGTAGGGGAGGGCGGCTACAATGAGCAGTTCTTC.